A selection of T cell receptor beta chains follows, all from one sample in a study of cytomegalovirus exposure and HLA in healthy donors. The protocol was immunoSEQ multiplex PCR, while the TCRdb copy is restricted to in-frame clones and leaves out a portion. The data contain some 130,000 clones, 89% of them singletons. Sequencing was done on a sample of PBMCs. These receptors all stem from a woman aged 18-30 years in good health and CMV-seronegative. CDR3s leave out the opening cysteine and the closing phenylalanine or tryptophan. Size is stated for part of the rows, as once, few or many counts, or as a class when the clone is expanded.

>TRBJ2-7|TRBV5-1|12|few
ASSLGPGAYEQY
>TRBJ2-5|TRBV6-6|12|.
ASSYEGVQETQY
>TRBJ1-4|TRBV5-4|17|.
ASSSLTGTGSPTNEKLF
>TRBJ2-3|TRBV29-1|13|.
SVEEAGANTDTQY
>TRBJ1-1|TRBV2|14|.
ASIPRGGGFFFGAF
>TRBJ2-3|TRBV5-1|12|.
ASSLAQGTDTQY
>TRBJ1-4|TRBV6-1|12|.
ASSDRATNEKLF
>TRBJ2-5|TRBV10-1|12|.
ASSPGLARETQY
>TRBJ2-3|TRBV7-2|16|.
ASSLGIGGGDHTDTQY
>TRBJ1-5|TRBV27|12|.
ASNLIASNQPQH
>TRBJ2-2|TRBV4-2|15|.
ASSQNEQGADTGELF
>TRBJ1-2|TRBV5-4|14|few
ASSLVRGEVDYGYT
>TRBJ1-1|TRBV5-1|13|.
ASSLYSPTHTEAF
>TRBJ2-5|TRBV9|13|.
ASSVTSTLEETQY
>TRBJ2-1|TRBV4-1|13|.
ASSQETVSYNEQF
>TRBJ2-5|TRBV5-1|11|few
ASSKGVQETQY
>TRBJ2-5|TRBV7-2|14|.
ASSNHIWERVETQY
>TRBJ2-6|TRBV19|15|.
ASSIRQGHSGANVLT
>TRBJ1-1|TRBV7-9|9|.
ASRVDTEAF
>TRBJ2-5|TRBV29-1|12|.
SVEGQIRGGTQY
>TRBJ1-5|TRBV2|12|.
ASSETGGHQPQH
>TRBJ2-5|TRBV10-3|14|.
AISRIAGGGQETQY
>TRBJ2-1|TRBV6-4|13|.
ASSDDRGGANEQF
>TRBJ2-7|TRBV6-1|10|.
ASSATGPEQY
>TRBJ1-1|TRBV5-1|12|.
ASSFGGWNTEAF
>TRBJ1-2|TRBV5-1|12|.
ASSSSTENYGYT
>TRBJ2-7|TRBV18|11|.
ASSHGEHYEQY
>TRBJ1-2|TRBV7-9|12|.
ASSLGQGDKGYT
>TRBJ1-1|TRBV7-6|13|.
ASSLASGGHTEAF
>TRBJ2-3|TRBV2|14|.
ASSEFTGSSTDTQY
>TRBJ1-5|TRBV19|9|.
AVGGGQPQH
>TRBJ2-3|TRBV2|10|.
ASREGADTQY
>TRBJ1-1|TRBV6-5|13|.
ASSYFGTGDAEAF
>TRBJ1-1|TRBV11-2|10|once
ASAIRDTEAF
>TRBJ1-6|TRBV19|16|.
ASSISSSGPLRNSPLH
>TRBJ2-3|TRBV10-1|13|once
ASSESKPDRDTQY
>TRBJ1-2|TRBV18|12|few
ASSPGTALYGYT
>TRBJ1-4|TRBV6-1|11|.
ASSEVWTGEGF
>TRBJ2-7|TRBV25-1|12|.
ASSQARDSYEQY
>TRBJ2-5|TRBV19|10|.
ASNGGAGTQY
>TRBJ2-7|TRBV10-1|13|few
ASSESRAGGREQY
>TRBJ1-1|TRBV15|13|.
ATSSRTGVVTEAF
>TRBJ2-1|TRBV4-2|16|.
ASSQDGAGRGVWNEQF
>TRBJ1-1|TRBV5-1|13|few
ASFREGGQNTEAF